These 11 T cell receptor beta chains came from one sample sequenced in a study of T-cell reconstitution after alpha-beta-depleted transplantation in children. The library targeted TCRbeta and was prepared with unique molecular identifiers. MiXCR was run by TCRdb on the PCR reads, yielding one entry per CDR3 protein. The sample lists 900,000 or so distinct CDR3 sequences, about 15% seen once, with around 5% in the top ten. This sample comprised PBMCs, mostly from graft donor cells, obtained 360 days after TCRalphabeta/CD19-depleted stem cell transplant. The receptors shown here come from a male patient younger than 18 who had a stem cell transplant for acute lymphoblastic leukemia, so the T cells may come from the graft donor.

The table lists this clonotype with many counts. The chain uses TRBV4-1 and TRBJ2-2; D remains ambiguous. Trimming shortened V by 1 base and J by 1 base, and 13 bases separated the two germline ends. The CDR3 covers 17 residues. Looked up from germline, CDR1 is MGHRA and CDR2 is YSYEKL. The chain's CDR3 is CASSQVRNIMNTGELFF. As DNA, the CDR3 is TGCGCCAGCAGCCAAGTTCGGAACATCATGAACACCGGGGAGCTGTTTTTT.

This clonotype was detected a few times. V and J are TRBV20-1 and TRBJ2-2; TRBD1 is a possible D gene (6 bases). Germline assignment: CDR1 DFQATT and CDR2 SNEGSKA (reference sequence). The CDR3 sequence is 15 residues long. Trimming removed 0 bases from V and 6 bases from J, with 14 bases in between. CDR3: CSARDGGHGAGELFF. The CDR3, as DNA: TGCAGTGCTAGAGATGGGGGACACGGCGCCGGGGAGCTGTTTTTT.

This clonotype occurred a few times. CDR3 in amino acids: CASSLSRRETAQYF. CDR3 in DNA: TGTGCCAGCAGCCTTAGCCGCCGGGAGACGGCGCAGTATTTT. The rearrangement uses TRBV4-2 and TRBJ2-3, with D perhaps TRBD2 (6 bases). The CDR3 totals 14 residues. Germline CDR1 is LGHNA and CDR2 is YNFKEQ. The V end lost 4 bases, the J end lost 10 bases, and 18 bases lay between the germline ends.

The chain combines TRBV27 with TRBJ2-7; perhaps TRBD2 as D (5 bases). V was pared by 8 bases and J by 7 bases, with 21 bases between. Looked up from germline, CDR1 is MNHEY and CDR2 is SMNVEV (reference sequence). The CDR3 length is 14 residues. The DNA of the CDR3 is TGTGCCAGCGGTCCCTTTGGGCGTCGGGGAGAGCAGTACTTC. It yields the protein CASGPFGRRGEQYF.

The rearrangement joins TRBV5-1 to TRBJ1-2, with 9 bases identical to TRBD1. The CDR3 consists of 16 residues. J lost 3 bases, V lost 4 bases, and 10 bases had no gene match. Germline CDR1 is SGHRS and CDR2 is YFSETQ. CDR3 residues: CASSRRQGQGHYGYTF. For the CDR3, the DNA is TGCGCCAGCAGCAGAAGACAGGGACAGGGTCACTATGGCTACACCTTC. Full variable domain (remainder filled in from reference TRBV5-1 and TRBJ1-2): KAGVTQTPRYLIKTRGQQVTLSCSPISGHRSVSWYQQTPGQGLQFLFEYFSETQRNKGNFPGRFSGRQFSNSRSEMNVSTLELGDSALYLCASSRRQGQGHYGYTFGSGTRLTVV.

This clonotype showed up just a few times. The CDR3 reads CASSPFKGPTPEAFF. The CDR3 DNA is TGTGCCAGCAGCCCCTTTAAGGGGCCCACACCTGAAGCTTTCTTT. This chain connects TRBV9 to TRBJ1-1; weak D call: TRBD1 (5 bases). The V and J ends lost 4 bases and 6 bases respectively, with 19 bases between them. There are 15 residues in the CDR3. Per germline, CDR1 SGDLS and CDR2 YYNGEE.

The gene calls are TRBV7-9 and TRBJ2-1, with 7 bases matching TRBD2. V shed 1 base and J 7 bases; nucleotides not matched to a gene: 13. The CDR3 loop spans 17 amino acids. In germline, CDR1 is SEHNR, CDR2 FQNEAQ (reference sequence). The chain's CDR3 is CASSLGLPSGFNNEQFF. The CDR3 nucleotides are TGTGCCAGCAGCTTAGGCCTTCCTAGCGGCTTCAATAATGAGCAGTTCTTC.

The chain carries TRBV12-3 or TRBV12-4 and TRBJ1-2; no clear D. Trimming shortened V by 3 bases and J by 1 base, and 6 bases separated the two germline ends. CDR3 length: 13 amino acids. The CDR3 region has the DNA TGTGCCAGCAGTTTCGCAGATAACTATGGCTACACCTTC. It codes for CASSFADNYGYTF.

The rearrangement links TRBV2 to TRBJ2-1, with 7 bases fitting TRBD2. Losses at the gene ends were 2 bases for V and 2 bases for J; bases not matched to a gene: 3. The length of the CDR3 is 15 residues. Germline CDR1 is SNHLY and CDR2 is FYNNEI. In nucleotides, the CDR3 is TGTGCCAGCAGTGAAACTAGCGCGACCTACAATGAGCAGTTCTTC. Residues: CASSETSATYNEQFF.

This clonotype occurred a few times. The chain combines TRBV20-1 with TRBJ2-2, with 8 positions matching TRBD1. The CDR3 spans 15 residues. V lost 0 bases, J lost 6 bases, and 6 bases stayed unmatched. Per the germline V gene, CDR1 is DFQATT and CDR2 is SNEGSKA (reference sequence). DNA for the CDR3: TGCAGTGCTAGAGATTACGCAGGGGGCGCCGGGGAGCTGTTTTTT. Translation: CSARDYAGGAGELFF.

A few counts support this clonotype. CDR3 in amino acids: CASSTGLEGEQYF. The CDR3 DNA reads TGTGCCAGCAGCACTGGACTAGAGGGCGAGCAGTACTTC. The J gene is TRBJ2-7, the V gene TRBV7-9; TRBD2 matches at 7 bases. In germline, CDR1 is SEHNR, CDR2 FQNEAQ (reference sequence). The CDR3 runs to 13 residues. Unmatched junction bases numbered 7, after V lost 5 bases and J lost 6 bases.